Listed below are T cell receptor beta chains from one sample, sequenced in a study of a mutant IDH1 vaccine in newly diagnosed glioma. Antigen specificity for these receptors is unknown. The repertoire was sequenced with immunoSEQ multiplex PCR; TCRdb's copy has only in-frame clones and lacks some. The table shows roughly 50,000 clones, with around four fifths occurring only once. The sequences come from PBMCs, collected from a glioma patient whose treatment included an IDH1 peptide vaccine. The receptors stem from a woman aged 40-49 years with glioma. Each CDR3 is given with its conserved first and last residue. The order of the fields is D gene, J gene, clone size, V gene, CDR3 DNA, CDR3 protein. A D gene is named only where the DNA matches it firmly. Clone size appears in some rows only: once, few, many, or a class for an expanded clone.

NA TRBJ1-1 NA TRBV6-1 TGTGCCAGCACTCTGAACACTGAAGCTTTCTTT CASTLNTEAFF
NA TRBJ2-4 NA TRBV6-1 TGTGCCAGCATTGAGGGGGGGGACAAAAACATTCAGTACTTC CASIEGGDKNIQYF
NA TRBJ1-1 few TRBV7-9 TGTGCCAGCAGCTTCATGACGAACACTGAAGCTTTCTTT CASSFMTNTEAFF
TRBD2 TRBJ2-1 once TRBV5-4 TGTGCCAGCAGCTTGTTTAGCGGGGGGTCCTACAATGAGCAGTTCTTC CASSLFSGGSYNEQFF
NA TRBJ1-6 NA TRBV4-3 TGCGCCAGCAGCCAAGTTTTATCCACACCCCTCCACTTT CASSQVLSTPLHF
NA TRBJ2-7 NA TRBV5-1 TGCGCCAGCAGCTTGGAAGCCAGCGGGTGGACCTTC CASSLEASGWTF
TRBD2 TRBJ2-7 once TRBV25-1 TGTGCCAGCAGTGCCCTCCGGGAGGACATATCCTACGAGCAGTACTTC CASSALREDISYEQYF
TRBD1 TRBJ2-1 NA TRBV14 TGTGCCAGCAGCCAGATAGGGGACAGGGGGACCAATGAGCAGTTCTTC CASSQIGDRGTNEQFF
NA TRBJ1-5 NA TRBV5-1 TGCGCCAGCAGCTTGGAAGGCCGATATCAGCCCCAGCATTTT CASSLEGRYQPQHF
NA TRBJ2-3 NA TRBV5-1 TGCGCCAGCAGCCCCGACGAGATGGATACGCAGTATTTT CASSPDEMDTQYF
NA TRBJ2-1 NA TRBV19 TGTGCCAGTAGTATAGATCCCGGGGGGCCGTACAATGAGCAGTTCTTC CASSIDPGGPYNEQFF
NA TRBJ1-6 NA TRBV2 TGTGCCAGCAGTTCCACAGGGCCCTATAATTCACCCCTCCACTTT CASSSTGPYNSPLHF
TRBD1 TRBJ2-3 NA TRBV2 TGTGCCAGCAGGTCGACAGGGGGGCGCACAGATACGCAGTATTTT CASRSTGGRTDTQYF
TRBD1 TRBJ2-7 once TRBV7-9 TGTGCCAGCAGCATGCCCTCCGGGACAGCGCGCTCCTACGAGCAGTACTTC CASSMPSGTARSYEQYF
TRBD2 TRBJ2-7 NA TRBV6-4 TGTGCCAGCAGTGCCAGCGGGGCGTCCTACGAGCAGTACTTC CASSASGASYEQYF
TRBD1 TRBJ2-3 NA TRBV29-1 TGCAGCGTTGAAGGGGGCAGGGGGCTGTACACAGATACGCAGTATTTT CSVEGGRGLYTDTQYF
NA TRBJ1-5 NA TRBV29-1 TGCAGCGTTGTACAGAACAATCAGCCCCAGCATTTT CSVVQNNQPQHF
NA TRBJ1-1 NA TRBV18 TGTGCCAGCTCACAGACAGTTAACACTGAAGCTTTCTTT CASSQTVNTEAFF
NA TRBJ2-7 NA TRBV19 TGTGCCAGTAGTAGCCCCCACCGAGACAGCTCCTACGAGCAGTACTTC CASSSPHRDSSYEQYF
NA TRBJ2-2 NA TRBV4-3 TGCGCCAGCAGCCAAGATCGGAGAAACACCGGGGAGCTGTTTTTT CASSQDRRNTGELFF
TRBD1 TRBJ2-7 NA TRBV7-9 TGTGCCAGCAGCCGGACAGGTGAATATCCCTACGAGCAGTACTTC CASSRTGEYPYEQYF
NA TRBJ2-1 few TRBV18 TGTGCCAGCTCACCCTTGGGGCGCGGGGACAATGAGCAGTTCTTC CASSPLGRGDNEQFF
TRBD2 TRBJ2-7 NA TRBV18 TGTGCCAGCTCACCGGCCAGCGGGGGGGTGGAGCAGTACTTC CASSPASGGVEQYF
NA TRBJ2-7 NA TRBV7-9 TGTGCCAGCAGCACCGGACTATACGAGCAGTACTTC CASSTGLYEQYF
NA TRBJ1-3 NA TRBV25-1 TGTGCCAGCAGTGAATGGGGTCAATGGGGAAACACCATATATTTT CASSEWGQWGNTIYF
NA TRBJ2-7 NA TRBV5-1 TGCGCCAGCAGCTCCACTCACCCCTACGAGCAGTACTTC CASSSTHPYEQYF
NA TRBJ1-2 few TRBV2 TGTGCCAGCAGTGAAAGCTATGGCTACACCTTC CASSESYGYTF
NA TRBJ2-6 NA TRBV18 TGTGCCAGCTCACCACGAGGGAGCTCTGGGGCCAACGTCCTGACTTTC CASSPRGSSGANVLTF
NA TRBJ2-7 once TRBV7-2 TGTGCCAGCAGCCTCAGGGGTTTCGGCTACGAGCAGTACTTC CASSLRGFGYEQYF
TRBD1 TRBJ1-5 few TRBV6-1 TGTGCCAGCAGCCGGGACAGGGTTGCGGGTCAGCCCCAGCATTTT CASSRDRVAGQPQHF
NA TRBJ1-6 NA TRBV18 TGTGCCAGCTCACCAATGGGTGGGTCTGCCTCACCCCTCCACTTT CASSPMGGSASPLHF
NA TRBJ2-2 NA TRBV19 TGTGCCAGTAAAGAAGGGGCACTTGGCGGGGAGCTGTTTTTT CASKEGALGGELFF
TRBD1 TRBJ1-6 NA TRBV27 TGTGCCAGCAGTTCCAGACAGGGTAATTCACCCCTCCACTTT CASSSRQGNSPLHF
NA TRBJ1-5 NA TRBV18 TGTGCCAGCTCACCACGAGGAGGGTTAACTCAGCCCCAGCATTTT CASSPRGGLTQPQHF
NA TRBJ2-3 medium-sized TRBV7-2 TGTGCCAGCAGCTTCTCAAACTCAAATACGCAGTATTTT CASSFSNSNTQYF
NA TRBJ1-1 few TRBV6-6 TGTGCCAGCAGTTACTTAGGTTCTGACACTGAAGCTTTCTTT CASSYLGSDTEAFF
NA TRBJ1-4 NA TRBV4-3 TGCGCCAGCAGCCAAGATTGGGGCAAGGACGGCGGGGAAAAACTGTTTTTT CASSQDWGKDGGEKLFF
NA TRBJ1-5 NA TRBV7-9 TGTGCCAGCAGCCTATCCTCCGCAGGGAGCAATCAGCCCCAGCATTTT CASSLSSAGSNQPQHF
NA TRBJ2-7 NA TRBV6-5 TGTGCCAGCAGCCTTGACAGCTCTAGGGACGAGCAGTACTTC CASSLDSSRDEQYF
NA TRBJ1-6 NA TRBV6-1 TGTGCCAGCAGTGAATTGATGCGGAGCTCCTATAATTCACCCCTCCACTTT CASSELMRSSYNSPLHF
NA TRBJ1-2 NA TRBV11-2 TGTGCCAGCAGCTCGTTACAAGGCCACTATGGCTACACCTTC CASSSLQGHYGYTF
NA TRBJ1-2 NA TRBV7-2 TGTGCCAGCAGCTACACCCTCGGGCGCGGGTCTAACTATGGCTACACCTTC CASSYTLGRGSNYGYTF
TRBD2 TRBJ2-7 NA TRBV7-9 TGTGCCAGCGGGCGGGGAGGGAAATACGAGCAGTACTTC CASGRGGKYEQYF
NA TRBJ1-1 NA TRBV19 TGTGCCAGTAGTATTCGGCAACCCGCTATCATGAACACTGAAGCTTTCTTT CASSIRQPAIMNTEAFF